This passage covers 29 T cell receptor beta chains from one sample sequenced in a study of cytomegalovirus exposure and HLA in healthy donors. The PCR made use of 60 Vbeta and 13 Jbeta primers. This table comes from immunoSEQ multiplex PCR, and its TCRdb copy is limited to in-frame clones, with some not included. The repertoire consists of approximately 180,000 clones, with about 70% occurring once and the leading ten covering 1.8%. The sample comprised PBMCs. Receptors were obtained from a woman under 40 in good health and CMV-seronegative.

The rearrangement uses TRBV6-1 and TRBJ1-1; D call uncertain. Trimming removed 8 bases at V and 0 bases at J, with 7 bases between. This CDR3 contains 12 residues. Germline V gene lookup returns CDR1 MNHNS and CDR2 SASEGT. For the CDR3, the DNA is TGTGCCAGCCTAGGAGTGAACACTGAAGCTTTCTTT. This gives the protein CASLGVNTEAFF.

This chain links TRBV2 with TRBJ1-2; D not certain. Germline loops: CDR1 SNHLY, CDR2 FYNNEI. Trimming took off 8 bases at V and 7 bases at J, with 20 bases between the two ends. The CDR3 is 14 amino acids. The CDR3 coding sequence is TGTGCCAGCTGCCGGGAGCTCGCAAACACTGGCTACACCTTC. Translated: CASCRELANTGYTF.

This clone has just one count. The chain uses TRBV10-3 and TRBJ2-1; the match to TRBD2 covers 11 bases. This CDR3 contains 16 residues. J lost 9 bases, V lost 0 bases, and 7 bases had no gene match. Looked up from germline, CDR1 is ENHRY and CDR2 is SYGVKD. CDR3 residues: CAISESIAGGPSEQFF. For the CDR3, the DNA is TGTGCCATCAGTGAGTCTATAGCGGGGGGGCCAAGTGAGCAGTTCTTC.

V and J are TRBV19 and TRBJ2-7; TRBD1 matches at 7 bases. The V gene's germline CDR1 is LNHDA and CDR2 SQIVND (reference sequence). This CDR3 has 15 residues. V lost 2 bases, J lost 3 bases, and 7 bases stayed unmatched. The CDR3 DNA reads TGTGCCAGTAGTATAACAGAGGGGGCGGTCTACGAGCAGTACTTC. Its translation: CASSITEGAVYEQYF.

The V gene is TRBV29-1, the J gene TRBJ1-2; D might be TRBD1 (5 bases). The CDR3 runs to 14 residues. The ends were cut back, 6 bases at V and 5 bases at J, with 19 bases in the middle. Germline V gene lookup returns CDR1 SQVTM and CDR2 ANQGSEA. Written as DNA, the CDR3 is TGCAGCGTCAGCGGGGCGGGATTAGGGTATGGCTACACCTTC. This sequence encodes CSVSGAGLGYGYTF.

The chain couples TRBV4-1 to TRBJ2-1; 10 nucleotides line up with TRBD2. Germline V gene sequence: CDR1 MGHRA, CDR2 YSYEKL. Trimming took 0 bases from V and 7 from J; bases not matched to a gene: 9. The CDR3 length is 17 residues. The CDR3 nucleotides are TGCGCCAGCAGCCAAGATGGTGGAGCGGGGGGGGTGAATGAGCAGTTCTTC. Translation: CASSQDGGAGGVNEQFF.

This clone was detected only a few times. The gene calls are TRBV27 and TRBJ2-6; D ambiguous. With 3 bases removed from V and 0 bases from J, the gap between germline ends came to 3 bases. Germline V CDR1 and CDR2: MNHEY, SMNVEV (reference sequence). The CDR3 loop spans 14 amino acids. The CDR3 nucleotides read TGTGCCAGCAGTTTCCTCTCTGGGGCCAACGTCCTGACTTTC. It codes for CASSFLSGANVLTF.

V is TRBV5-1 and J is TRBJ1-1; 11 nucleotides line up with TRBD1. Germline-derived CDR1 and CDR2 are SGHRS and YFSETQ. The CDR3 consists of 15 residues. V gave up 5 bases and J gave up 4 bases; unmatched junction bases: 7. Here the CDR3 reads CASRGGQGVPTEAFF. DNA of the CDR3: TGCGCCAGCAGAGGGGGACAGGGGGTCCCCACTGAAGCTTTCTTT.

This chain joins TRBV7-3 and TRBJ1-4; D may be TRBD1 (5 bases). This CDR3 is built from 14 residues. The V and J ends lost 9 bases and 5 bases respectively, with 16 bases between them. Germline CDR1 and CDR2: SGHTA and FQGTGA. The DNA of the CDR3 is TGTGCCAGACTTCCCGGGGGGGGGAATGAAAAACTGTTTTTT. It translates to CARLPGGGNEKLFF.

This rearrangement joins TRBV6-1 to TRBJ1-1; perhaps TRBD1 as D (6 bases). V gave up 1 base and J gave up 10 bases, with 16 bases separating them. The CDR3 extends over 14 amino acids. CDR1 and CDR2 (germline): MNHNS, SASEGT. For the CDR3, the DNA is TGTGCCAGCAGTGAAGGGCCCAGGGGAATCGTAGCTTTCTTT. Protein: CASSEGPRGIVAFF.

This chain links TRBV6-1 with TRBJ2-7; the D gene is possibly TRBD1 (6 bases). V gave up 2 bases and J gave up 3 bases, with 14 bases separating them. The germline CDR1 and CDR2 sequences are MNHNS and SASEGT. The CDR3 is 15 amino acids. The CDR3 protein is CASSESDGTHYEQYF. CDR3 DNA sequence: TGTGCCAGCAGTGAATCCGATGGGACACACTACGAGCAGTACTTC.

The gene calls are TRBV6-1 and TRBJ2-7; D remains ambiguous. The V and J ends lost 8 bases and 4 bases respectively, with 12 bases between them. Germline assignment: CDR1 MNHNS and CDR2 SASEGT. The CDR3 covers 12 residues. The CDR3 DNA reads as TGTGCCAGCGGTCTAGTTTATTACGAGCAGTACTTC. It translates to CASGLVYYEQYF.

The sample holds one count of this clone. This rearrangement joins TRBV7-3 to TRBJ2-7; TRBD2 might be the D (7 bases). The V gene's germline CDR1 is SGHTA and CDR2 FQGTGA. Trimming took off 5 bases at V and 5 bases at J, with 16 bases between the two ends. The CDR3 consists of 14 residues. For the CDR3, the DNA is TGTGCCAGCAGCCTCGGGCCGGGGGGCGACGAGCAGTACTTC. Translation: CASSLGPGGDEQYF.

The CDR3 bases are TGCAGCGTTAAAACCGTAGCGGGAGCATCGGATACGCAGTATTTT. Its translation is CSVKTVAGASDTQYF. This rearrangement joins TRBV29-1 to TRBJ2-3, with 9 bases that match TRBD2. The CDR3 spans 15 residues. The V and J ends lost 5 bases and 6 bases, in that order; junction bases with no gene match: 12. Germline V CDR1 and CDR2: SQVTM, ANQGSEA.

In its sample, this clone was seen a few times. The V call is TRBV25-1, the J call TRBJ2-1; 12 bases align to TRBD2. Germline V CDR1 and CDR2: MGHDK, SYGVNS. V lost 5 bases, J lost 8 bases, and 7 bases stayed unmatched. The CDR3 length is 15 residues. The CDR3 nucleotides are TGTGCCAGCAGTAACGGACTAGCGGGATACGATGAGCAGTTCTTC. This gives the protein CASSNGLAGYDEQFF.

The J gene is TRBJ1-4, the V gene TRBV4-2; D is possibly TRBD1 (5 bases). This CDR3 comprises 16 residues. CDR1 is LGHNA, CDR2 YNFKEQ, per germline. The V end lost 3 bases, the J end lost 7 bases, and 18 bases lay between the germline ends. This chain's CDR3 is CASSQLGLRGGEKLFF. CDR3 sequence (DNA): TGTGCCAGCAGCCAGCTAGGGCTTCGGGGGGGTGAAAAACTGTTTTTT.

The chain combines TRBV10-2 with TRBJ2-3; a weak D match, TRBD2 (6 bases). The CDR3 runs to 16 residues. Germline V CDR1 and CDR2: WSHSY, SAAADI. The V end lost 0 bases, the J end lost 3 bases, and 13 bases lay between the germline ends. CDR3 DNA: TGCGCCAGCAGTGAGTCGATTGGAGGGGTAACAGATACGCAGTATTTT. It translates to CASSESIGGVTDTQYF.

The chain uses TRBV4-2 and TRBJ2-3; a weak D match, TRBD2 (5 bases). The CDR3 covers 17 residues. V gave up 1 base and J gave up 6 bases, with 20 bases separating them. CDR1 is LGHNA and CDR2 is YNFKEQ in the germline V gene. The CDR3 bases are TGTGCCAGCAGCCAAGTACCTAGCCTGGGCAGATCGGATACGCAGTATTTT. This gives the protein CASSQVPSLGRSDTQYF.

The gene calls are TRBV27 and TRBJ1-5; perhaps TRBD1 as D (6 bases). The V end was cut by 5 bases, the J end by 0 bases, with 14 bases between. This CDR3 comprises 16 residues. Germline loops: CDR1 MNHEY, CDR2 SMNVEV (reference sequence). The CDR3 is CASSMTGPYSNQPQHF. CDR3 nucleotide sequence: TGTGCCAGCAGTATGACAGGACCCTATAGCAATCAGCCCCAGCATTTT.

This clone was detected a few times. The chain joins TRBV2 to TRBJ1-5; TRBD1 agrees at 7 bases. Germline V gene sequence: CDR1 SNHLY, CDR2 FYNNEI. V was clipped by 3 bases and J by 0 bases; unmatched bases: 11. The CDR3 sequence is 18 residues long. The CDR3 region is CASSERQGSGDSNQPQHF. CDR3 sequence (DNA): TGTGCCAGCAGTGAGCGACAGGGCTCAGGGGATAGCAATCAGCCCCAGCATTTT.

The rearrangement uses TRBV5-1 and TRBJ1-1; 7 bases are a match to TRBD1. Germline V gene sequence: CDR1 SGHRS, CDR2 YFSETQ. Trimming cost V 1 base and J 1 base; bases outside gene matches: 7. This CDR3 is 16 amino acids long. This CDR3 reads CASSLRGGGSNTEAFF. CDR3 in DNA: TGCGCCAGCAGCTTGAGAGGGGGCGGATCGAACACTGAAGCTTTCTTT.

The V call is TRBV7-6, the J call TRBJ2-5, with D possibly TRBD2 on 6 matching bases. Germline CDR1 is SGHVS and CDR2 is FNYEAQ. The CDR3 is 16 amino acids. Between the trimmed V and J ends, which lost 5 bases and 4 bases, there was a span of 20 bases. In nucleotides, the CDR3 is TGTGCCAGCAGCACCCGAGCGGAGTTGGGGGGAGAGACCCAGTACTTC. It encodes CASSTRAELGGETQYF.

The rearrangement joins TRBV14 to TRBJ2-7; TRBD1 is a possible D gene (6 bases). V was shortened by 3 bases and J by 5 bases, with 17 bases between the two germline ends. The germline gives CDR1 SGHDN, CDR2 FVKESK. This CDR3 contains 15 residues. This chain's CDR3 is CASSQAFRGSDEQYF. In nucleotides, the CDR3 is TGTGCCAGCAGCCAGGCTTTCAGGGGTAGCGACGAGCAGTACTTC.

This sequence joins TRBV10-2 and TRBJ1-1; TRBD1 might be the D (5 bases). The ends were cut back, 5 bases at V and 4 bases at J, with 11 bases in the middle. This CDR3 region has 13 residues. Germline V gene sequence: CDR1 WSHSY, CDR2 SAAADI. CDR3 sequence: CASSSAGLTEAFF. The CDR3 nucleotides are TGCGCCAGCAGTTCGGCAGGGCTCACTGAAGCTTTCTTT.

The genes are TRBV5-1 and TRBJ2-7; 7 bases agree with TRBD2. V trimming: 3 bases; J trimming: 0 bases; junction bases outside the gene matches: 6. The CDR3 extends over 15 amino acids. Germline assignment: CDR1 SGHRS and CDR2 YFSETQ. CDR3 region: CASSWEGLDSYEQYF. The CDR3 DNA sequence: TGCGCCAGCAGCTGGGAAGGACTAGACTCCTACGAGCAGTACTTC.

The CDR3, as DNA: TGTGCCACCAGCAGAGATGCGGGGGGCTCCTACAATGAGCAGTTCTTC. Translation: CATSRDAGGSYNEQFF. V and J are TRBV15 and TRBJ2-1; 8 bases map to TRBD2. V shed 0 bases and J 0 bases; nucleotides not matched to a gene: 1. Germline V gene lookup returns CDR1 LNHNV and CDR2 YYDKDF (reference sequence). The CDR3 sequence is 16 residues long.

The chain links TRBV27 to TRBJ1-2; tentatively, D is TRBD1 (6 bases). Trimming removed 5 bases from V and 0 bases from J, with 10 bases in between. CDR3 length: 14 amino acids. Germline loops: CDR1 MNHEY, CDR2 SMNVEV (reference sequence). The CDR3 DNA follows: TGTGCCAGCAGTAAACAGGGATCTAACTATGGCTACACCTTC. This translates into CASSKQGSNYGYTF.

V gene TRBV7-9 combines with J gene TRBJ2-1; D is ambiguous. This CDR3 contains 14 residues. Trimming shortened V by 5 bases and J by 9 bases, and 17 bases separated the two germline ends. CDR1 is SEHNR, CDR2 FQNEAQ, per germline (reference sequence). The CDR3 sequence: CASSLEPALAEQFF. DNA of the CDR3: TGTGCCAGCAGCCTCGAGCCAGCGCTGGCTGAGCAGTTCTTC. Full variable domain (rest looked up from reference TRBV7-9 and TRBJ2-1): DTGVSQNPRHKITKRGQNVTFRCDPISEHNRLYWYRQTLGQGPEFLTYFQNEAQLEKSRLLSDRFSAERPKGSFSTLEIQRTEQGDSAMYLCASSLEPALAEQFFGPGTRLTVL.

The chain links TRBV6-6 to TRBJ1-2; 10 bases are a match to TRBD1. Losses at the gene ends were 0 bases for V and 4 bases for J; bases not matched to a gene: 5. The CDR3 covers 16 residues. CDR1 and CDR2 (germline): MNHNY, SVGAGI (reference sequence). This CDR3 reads CASSYSTGGASYGYTF. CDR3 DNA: TGTGCCAGCAGTTACTCGACAGGGGGCGCTAGCTATGGCTACACCTTC.